This T cell receptor beta chain was captured by sequencing in a study of blood T cell repertoires in COVID-19. CDR3 length equals 15 residues. V lost 5 bases to trimming and J lost 4 bases, with 17 bases between them. The germline V gene has CDR1 LNHDA and CDR2 SQIVND (reference sequence). Produced via immunoSEQ multiplex PCR; TCRdb's table is partial and in-frame only. The top ten hold roughly 8.3% of the sample, which has a few hundred thousand clones, roughly 91% seen once. J is TRBJ1-2 and V is TRBV19, with D maybe TRBD1 (6 bases). This receptor was taken from a man aged 35 to 55 who had recovered from COVID-19. Material: PBMCs or T cells enriched from blood (not recorded which). This chain's CDR3 is CASSAPGTTIYGYTF. The CDR3 DNA reads as TGTGCCAGTAGTGCGCCCGGGACAACAATCTATGGCTACACCTTC.